This T cell receptor beta chain was recorded in a study of early T cells in non-severe SARS-CoV-2 infection. Study-level background: The study sequenced bulk RNA from unsorted whole blood, with chains unpaired.

TCRdb ran MiXCR on the 5' RACE reads and lists one entry per CDR3 protein. The sample includes some 82,000 distinct CDR3 sequences, around 12% of them seen just once. This clonotype was seen a few times. The source is an adult who was a healthcare worker with PCR-confirmed SARS-CoV-2 infection or an uninfected control (not recorded which). The specimen was whole blood, collected at baseline.

DNA of the CDR3: TGCGCCAGCAGCCAACGGACAGACGAAGCTTTCTTT. Amino acids: CASSQRTDEAFF. The V gene is TRBV4-1, the J gene TRBJ1-1; a weak D match, TRBD1 (6 bases). CDR1 is MGHRA, CDR2 YSYEKL, per germline. The CDR3 has 12 amino acids. Trimming pared 2 bases from V and 8 bases from J, leaving 9 bases between.